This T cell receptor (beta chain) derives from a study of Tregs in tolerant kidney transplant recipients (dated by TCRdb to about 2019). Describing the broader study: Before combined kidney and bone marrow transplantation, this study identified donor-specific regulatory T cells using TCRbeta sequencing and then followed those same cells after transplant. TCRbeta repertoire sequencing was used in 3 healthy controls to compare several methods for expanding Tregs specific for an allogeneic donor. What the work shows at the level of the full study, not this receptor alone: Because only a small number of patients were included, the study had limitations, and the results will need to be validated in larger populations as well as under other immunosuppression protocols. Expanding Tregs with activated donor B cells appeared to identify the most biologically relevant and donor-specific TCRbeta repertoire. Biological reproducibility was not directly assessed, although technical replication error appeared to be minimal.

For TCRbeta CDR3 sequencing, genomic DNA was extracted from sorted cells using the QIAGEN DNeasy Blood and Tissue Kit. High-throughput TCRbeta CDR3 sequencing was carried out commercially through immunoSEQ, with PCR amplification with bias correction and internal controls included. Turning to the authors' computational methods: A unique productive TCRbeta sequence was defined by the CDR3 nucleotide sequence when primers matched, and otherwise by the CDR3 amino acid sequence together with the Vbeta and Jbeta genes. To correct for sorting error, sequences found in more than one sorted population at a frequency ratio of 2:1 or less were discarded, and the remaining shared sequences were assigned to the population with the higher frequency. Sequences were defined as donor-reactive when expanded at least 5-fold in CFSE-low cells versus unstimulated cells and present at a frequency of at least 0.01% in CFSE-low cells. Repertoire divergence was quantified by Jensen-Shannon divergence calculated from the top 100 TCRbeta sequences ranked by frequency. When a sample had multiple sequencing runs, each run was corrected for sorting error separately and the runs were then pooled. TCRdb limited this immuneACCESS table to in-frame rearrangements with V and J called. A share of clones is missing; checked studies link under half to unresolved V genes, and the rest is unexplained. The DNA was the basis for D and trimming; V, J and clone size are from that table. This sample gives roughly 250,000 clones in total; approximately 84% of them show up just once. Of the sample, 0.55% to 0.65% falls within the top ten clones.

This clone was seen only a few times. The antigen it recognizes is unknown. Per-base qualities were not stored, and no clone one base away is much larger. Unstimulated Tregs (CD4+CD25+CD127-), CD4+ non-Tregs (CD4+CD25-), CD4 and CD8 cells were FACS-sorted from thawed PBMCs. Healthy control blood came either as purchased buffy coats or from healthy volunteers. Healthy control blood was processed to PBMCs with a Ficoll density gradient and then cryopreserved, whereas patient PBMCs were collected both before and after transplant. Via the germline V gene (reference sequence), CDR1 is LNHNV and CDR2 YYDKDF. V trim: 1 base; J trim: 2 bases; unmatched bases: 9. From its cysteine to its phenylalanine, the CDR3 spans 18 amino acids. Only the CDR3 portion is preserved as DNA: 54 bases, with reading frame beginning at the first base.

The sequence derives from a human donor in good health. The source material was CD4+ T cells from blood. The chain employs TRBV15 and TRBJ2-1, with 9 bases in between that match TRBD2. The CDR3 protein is CATSRGGAGTSPYNEQFF. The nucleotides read TGTGCCACCAGCAGAGGTGGGGCAGGGACTAGCCCCTACAATGAGCAGTTCTTC.